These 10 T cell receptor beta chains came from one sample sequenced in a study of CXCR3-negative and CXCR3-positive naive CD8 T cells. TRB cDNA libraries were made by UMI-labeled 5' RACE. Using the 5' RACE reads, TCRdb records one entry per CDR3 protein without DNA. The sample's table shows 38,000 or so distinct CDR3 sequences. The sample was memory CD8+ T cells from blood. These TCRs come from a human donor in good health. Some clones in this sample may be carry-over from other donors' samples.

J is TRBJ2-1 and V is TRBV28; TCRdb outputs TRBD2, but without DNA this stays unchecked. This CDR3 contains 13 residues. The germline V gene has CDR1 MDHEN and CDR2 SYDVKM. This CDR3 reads CASSLVEGTEQFF.

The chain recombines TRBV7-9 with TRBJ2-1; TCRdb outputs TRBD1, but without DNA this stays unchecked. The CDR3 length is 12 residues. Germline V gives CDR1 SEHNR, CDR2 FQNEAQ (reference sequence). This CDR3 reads CASSLAGGEQFF.

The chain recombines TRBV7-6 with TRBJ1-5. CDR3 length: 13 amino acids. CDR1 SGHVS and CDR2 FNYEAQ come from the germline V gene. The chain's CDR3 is CASSSGGVQPQHF.

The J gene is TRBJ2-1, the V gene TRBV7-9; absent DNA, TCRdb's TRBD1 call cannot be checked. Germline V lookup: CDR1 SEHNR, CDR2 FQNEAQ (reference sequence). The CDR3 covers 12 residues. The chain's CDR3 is CASRQGGNEQFF.

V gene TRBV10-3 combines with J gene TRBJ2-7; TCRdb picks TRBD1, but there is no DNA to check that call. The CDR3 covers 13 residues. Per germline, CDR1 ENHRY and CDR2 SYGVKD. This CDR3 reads CAIRPTGALEQYF.

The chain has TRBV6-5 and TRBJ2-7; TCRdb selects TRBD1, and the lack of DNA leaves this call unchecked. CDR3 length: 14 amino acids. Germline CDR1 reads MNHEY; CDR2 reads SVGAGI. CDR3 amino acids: CASSSGAGAYEQYF.

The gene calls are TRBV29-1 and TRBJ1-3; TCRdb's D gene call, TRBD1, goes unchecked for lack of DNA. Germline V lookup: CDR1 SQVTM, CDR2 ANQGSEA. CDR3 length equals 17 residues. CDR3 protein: CSVEDRRPQVSGNTIYF.

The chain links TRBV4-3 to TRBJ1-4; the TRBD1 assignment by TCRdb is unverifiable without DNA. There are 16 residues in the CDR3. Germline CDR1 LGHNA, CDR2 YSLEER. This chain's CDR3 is CASSQGTGQKNEKLFF.

CDR3 protein: CASSSGGGGDTQYF. V is TRBV7-7 and J is TRBJ2-3; the D gene TCRdb calls, TRBD1, cannot be checked with no DNA. Germline CDR1 reads SSHAT; CDR2 reads FNYEAQ (reference sequence). CDR3 length: 14 residues.

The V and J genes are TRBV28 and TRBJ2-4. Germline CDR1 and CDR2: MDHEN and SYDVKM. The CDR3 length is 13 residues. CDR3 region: CASGKLAKNIQYF. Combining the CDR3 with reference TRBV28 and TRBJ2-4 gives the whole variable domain DVKVTQSSRYLVKRTGEKVFLECVQDMDHENMFWYRQDPGLGLRLIYFSYDVKMKEKGDIPEGYSVSREKKERFSLILESASTNQTSMYLCASGKLAKNIQYFGAGTRLSVL.